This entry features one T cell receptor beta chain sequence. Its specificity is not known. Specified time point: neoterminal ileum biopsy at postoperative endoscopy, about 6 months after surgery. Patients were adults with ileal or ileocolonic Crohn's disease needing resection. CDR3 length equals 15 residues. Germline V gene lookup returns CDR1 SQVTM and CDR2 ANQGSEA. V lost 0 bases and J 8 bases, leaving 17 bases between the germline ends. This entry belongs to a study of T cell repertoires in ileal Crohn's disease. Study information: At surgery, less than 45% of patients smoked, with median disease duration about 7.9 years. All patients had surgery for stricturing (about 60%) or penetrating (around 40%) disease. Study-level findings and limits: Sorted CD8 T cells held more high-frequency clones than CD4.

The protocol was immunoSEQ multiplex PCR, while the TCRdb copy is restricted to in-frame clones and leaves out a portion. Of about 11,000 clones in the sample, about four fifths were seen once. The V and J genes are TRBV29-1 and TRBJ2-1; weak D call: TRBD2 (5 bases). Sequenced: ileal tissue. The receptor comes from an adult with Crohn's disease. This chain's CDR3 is CSVEDLASPGDEQFF. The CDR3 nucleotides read TGCAGCGTTGAAGATCTAGCCAGTCCAGGCGATGAGCAGTTCTTC.